Following are 24 T cell receptor beta chains from one sample sequenced in a study of T cell responses to AZD1222 COVID-19 vaccine. Sequencing used immunoSEQ multiplex PCR; TCRdb keeps in-frame clones, though not all of them. The sample records approximately 80,000 clones, more than 80% being singletons. Sequenced here: peripheral blood, sampled on day 0 of AZD1222 vaccination. The receptors originated from an adult in good health.

CDR3 coding DNA: TGTGCCAGCAGTACCAGTAGGGACAAAGATTACGAGCAGTACTTC. Its translation: CASSTSRDKDYEQYF. The chain is built from TRBV27 and TRBJ2-7, with D perhaps matching TRBD1 (6 bases). CDR1 is MNHEY and CDR2 is SMNVEV in the germline V gene (reference sequence). The V and J ends lost 5 bases and 4 bases respectively, with 18 bases between them. The CDR3 runs to 15 residues.

The V call is TRBV7-2, the J call TRBJ1-6; 8 nucleotides match TRBD1. CDR1 and CDR2 (germline): SGHTA, FQGNSA. V lost 5 bases and J lost 7; bases outside the gene matches: 7. This CDR3 is built from 15 residues. CDR3 region: CASSADRGGNSPLHF. The DNA for the CDR3 is TGTGCCAGCAGCGCTGACAGGGGTGGAAATTCACCCCTCCACTTT.

The chain has TRBV27 and TRBJ1-6, with 7 bases identical to TRBD1. CDR1 and CDR2 from the germline V gene are MNHEY and SMNVEV (reference sequence). The CDR3 sequence is 14 residues long. The V segment lost 5 bases and the J segment 8 bases; nucleotides outside the gene matches: 6. Here the CDR3 DNA reads TGTGCCAGCAGTCCCCAGGGGGATTATTCACCCCTCCACTTT. This sequence encodes CASSPQGDYSPLHF.

The J gene is TRBJ1-1, the V gene TRBV24-1; TRBD1 matches 9 bases. This CDR3 is built from 14 residues. V lost 6 bases, J lost 2 bases, and 3 bases stayed unmatched. Germline V gene lookup returns CDR1 KGHDR and CDR2 SFDVKD. The CDR3 DNA sequence: TGTGCCACCAGTTACAGGGGGCGAAACACTGAAGCTTTCTTT. It encodes CATSYRGRNTEAFF.

The chain is built from TRBV4-3 and TRBJ1-3; D perhaps matches TRBD1 (6 bases). V gave up 0 bases and J gave up 2 bases, with 14 bases separating them. CDR1 and CDR2 from the germline V gene are LGHNA and YSLEER. This CDR3 is built from 17 residues. The CDR3 DNA reads as TGCGCCAGCAGCCAAGATTCGGCAGGGGTGACTGGAAACACCATATATTTT. This sequence encodes CASSQDSAGVTGNTIYF.

The gene calls are TRBV6-5 and TRBJ1-5; weak D call: TRBD1 (6 bases). Per the germline V gene, CDR1 is MNHEY and CDR2 is SVGAGI. The V end was cut by 7 bases, the J end by 7 bases, with 17 bases between. The CDR3 contains 14 residues. The CDR3 loop is CASTPRTDLQPQHF. The CDR3 coding sequence is TGTGCCAGCACCCCCCGGACAGATCTACAGCCCCAGCATTTT.

This clone appeared a single time. This sequence joins TRBV2 and TRBJ2-6, with D maybe TRBD1 (5 bases). This CDR3 is 15 amino acids long. The V and J ends lost 4 bases and 0 bases respectively, with 7 bases between them. Germline lookup yields CDR1 SNHLY and CDR2 FYNNEI. The CDR3 loop is CASSVTVSGANVLTF. CDR3 sequence (DNA): TGTGCCAGCAGTGTGACAGTCTCTGGGGCCAACGTCCTGACTTTC.

This clone was counted once. This sequence joins TRBV7-3 and TRBJ2-2, with 8 bases lining up with TRBD2. This CDR3 has 17 residues. Losses at the gene ends were 2 bases for V and 6 bases for J; bases not matched to a gene: 11. Germline V gene lookup returns CDR1 SGHTA and CDR2 FQGTGA. In DNA form, the CDR3 reads TGTGCCAGCAGCTTAGTTGAGGGACTAGTTGGTTCCGGGGAGCTGTTTTTT. Its translation is CASSLVEGLVGSGELFF.

This chain links TRBV5-4 with TRBJ2-1; 9 positions agree with TRBD2. The CDR3 is 16 residues long. The V gene's germline CDR1 is SGHNT and CDR2 YYREEE (reference sequence). J lost 10 bases, V lost 6 bases, and 17 bases had no gene match. CDR3 region: CASTTPLAGRAREQFF. In DNA form, the CDR3 reads TGTGCCAGCACCACACCTCTAGCGGGACGGGCTAGGGAGCAGTTCTTC.

The chain couples TRBV19 to TRBJ1-2, with D unresolved. Per the germline V gene, CDR1 is LNHDA and CDR2 is SQIVND (reference sequence). The CDR3 spans 14 residues. Trimming removed 3 bases at V and 0 bases at J, with 8 bases between. CDR3 protein: CASSMSTANYGYTF. CDR3 DNA: TGTGCCAGTAGTATGTCCACAGCTAACTATGGCTACACCTTC.

The genes are TRBV28 and TRBJ2-4; a possible D gene is TRBD2 (6 bases). V was pared by 3 bases and J by 0 bases, with 12 bases between. Looked up from germline, CDR1 is MDHEN and CDR2 is SYDVKM. This CDR3 has 16 amino acids. The CDR3, as DNA: TGTGCCAGCAGTTTGGGGGACTCAATAGCCAAAAACATTCAGTACTTC. This gives the protein CASSLGDSIAKNIQYF.

The rearrangement uses TRBV3-1 (or the pseudogene TRBV3-2) and TRBJ1-3, with TRBD1 as a possible D gene (5 bases). The CDR3 runs 13 residues. The V gene lost 2 bases and the J gene lost 7 bases, with 9 bases spanning the gap. Per the germline V gene, CDR1 is LGHDT and CDR2 is YNNKEL (reference sequence). CDR3 sequence reads: CASSQRGTNTIYF. Here the CDR3 DNA reads TGTGCCAGCAGCCAAAGAGGGACCAACACCATATATTTT.

V is TRBV5-1 and J is TRBJ2-3; 8 positions match TRBD1. Germline assignment: CDR1 SGHRS and CDR2 YFSETQ. CDR3 size: 16 residues. The junction had 14 bases not matched to a gene; V was cut back by 5 bases and J by 6 bases. The CDR3 here is CASSPRQGRRPDTQYF. CDR3 bases: TGCGCCAGCAGTCCGAGACAGGGGAGGCGTCCCGATACGCAGTATTTT.

J is TRBJ1-6 and V is TRBV19; possibly TRBD1 for D (6 bases). Looked up from germline, CDR1 is LNHDA and CDR2 is SQIVND (reference sequence). V lost 5 bases and J 8 bases, leaving 10 bases between the germline ends. This CDR3 has 13 amino acids. The CDR3 here is CASSPQGYSPLHF. The CDR3 DNA reads as TGTGCCAGTAGTCCACAGGGTTATTCACCCCTCCACTTT.

This clone was counted a single time. The chain carries TRBV4-2 and TRBJ1-5; 8 nucleotides match TRBD1. V was clipped by 0 bases and J by 4 bases; unmatched bases: 8. The CDR3 covers 17 residues. Looked up from germline, CDR1 is LGHNA and CDR2 is YNFKEQ. The CDR3 DNA reads as TGTGCCAGCAGCCAAGAAGCCGGGACAGGCAAAAATCAGCCCCAGCATTTT. It is translated as CASSQEAGTGKNQPQHF.

The chain carries TRBV5-4 and TRBJ1-2; TRBD1 agrees at 10 bases. V lost 5 bases to trimming and J lost 3 bases; unmatched junction nucleotides: 4. This CDR3 is 14 amino acids long. From germline, CDR1 is SGHNT and CDR2 YYREEE (reference sequence). This chain's CDR3 is CASRLTGGDYGYTF. For the CDR3, the DNA is TGTGCCAGCAGGCTGACAGGGGGCGACTATGGCTACACCTTC.

In its sample, this clone was seen many times. The rearrangement uses TRBV19 and TRBJ2-2; D ambiguous. Germline CDR1 and CDR2: LNHDA and SQIVND (reference sequence). This CDR3 comprises 16 residues. V dropped 7 bases and J dropped 3 bases, with 18 bases sitting between them. This CDR3 is CASKGLEVGDTGELFF. As DNA, the CDR3 is TGTGCCAGTAAGGGTTTAGAGGTTGGGGACACCGGGGAGCTGTTTTTT.

This clone appeared once. The chain employs TRBV3-1 (or the pseudogene TRBV3-2) and TRBJ2-3; D uncertain. CDR1 and CDR2 (germline): LGHDT, YNNKEL (reference sequence). Trimming removed 4 bases from V and 1 base from J, with 24 bases in between. This CDR3 region has 19 residues. The CDR3 DNA reads as TGTGCCAGCAGCCCACTCACCCGTTTCTGGGGAAAAGGCACAGATACGCAGTATTTT. Amino acid sequence: CASSPLTRFWGKGTDTQYF.

The gene calls are TRBV13 and TRBJ1-6; possibly TRBD1 for D (6 bases). V lost 5 bases and J lost 10, with 9 bases in between. The CDR3 has 12 amino acids. CDR1 PRHDT and CDR2 FYEKMQ come from the germline V gene (reference sequence). The CDR3 sequence: CASSHQGSPLHF. The CDR3 DNA sequence: TGTGCCAGCAGCCACCAGGGGTCACCCCTCCACTTT.

The chain joins TRBV7-9 to TRBJ2-7; unclear D gene. Germline V gene data show CDR1 as SEHNR and CDR2 as FQNEAQ (reference sequence). The CDR3 extends over 13 amino acids. Trimming removed 6 bases at V and 1 base at J, with 10 bases between. CDR3 residues: CASSQTPSYEQYF. CDR3 in DNA: TGTGCCAGCAGTCAAACACCGTCCTACGAGCAGTACTTC.

The chain carries TRBV29-1 and TRBJ1-2; the D gene is possibly TRBD1 (5 bases). CDR1 is SQVTM and CDR2 is ANQGSEA in the germline V gene. CDR3 size: 13 residues. V dropped 3 bases and J dropped 10 bases, with 18 bases sitting between them. The CDR3 DNA sequence: TGCAGCGTTGACCCAACAGGACCTCTATTCTACACCTTC. Protein sequence: CSVDPTGPLFYTF.

The gene calls are TRBV27 and TRBJ2-3, with D unresolved. Germline assignment: CDR1 MNHEY and CDR2 SMNVEV (reference sequence). There are 14 residues in the CDR3. The V gene lost 4 bases and the J gene lost 3 bases, with 11 bases spanning the gap. The CDR3 sequence: CASSYSKETDTQYF. The CDR3 coding sequence is TGTGCCAGCAGTTATTCGAAGGAAACAGATACGCAGTATTTT.

CDR3: CASSPLQGATGELFF. CDR3 bases: TGCGCCAGCAGCCCTCTCCAGGGGGCCACCGGGGAGCTGTTTTTT. The chain links TRBV5-1 to TRBJ2-2; 8 bases are a match to TRBD1. Germline CDR1 is SGHRS and CDR2 is YFSETQ. The CDR3 consists of 15 residues. V gave up 4 bases and J gave up 4 bases; unmatched junction bases: 6.

This rearrangement joins TRBV6-4 to TRBJ2-1; TRBD2 matches 10 bases. The CDR3 sequence is 15 residues long. Looked up from germline, CDR1 is MRHNA and CDR2 is SNTAGT. After removal of 6 bases from V and 8 bases from J, the junction contained 10 bases not matched to a gene. The CDR3 sequence: CASSPTSGAGDEQFF. CDR3 in DNA: TGTGCCAGCAGCCCTACTAGCGGGGCCGGGGATGAGCAGTTCTTC.